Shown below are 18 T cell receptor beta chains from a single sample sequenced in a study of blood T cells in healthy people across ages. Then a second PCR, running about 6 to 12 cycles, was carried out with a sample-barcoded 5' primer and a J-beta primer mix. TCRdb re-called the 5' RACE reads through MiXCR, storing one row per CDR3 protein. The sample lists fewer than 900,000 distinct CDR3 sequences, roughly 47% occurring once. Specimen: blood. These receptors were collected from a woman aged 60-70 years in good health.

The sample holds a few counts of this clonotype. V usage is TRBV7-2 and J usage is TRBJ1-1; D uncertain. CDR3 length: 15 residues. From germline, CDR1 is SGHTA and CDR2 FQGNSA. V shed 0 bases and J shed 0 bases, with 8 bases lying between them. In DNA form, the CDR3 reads TGTGCCAGCAGCTTAGCGGGCGGGCTGAACACTGAAGCTTTCTTT. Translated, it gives CASSLAGGLNTEAFF.

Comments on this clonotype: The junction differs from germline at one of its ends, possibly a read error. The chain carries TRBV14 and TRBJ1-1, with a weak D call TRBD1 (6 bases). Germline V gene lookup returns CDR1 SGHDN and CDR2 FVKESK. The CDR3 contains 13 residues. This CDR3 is CASNQDDRTEAFF. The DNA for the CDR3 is TGTGCCAGCAACCAAGATGACAGGACTGAAGCTTTCTTT.

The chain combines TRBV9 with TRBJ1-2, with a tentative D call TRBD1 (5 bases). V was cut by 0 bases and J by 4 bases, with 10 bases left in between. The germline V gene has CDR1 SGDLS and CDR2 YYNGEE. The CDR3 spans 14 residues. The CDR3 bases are TGTGCCAGCAGCGTAGTGGAGGGGTTCTATGGCTACACCTTC. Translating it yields CASSVVEGFYGYTF.

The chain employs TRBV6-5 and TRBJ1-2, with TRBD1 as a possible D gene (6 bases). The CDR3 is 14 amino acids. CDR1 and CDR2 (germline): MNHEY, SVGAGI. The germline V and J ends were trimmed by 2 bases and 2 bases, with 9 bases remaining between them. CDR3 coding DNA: TGTGCCAGCAGTTACGGACAGATAAACTATGGCTACACCTTC. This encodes CASSYGQINYGYTF.

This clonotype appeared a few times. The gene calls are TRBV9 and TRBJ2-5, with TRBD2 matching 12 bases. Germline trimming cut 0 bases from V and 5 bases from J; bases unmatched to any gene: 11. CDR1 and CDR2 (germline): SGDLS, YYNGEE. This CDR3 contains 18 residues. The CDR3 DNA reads TGTGCCAGCAGCGTAGCCCCTAGCGGGGGGGCCAAGGAGGAGACCCAGTACTTC. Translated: CASSVAPSGGAKEETQYF. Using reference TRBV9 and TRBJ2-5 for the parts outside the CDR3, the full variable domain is DSGVTQTPKHLITATGQRVTLRCSPRSGDLSVYWYQQSLDQGLQFLIQYYNGEERAKGNILERFSAQQFPDLHSELNLSSLELGDSALYFCASSVAPSGGAKEETQYFGPGTRLLVL.

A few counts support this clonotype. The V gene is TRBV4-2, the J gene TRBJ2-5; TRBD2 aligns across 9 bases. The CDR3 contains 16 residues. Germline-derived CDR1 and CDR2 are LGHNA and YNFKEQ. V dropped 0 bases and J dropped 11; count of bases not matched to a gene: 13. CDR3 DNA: TGTGCCAGCAGCCAAGACTGGGCGGGAGGGTACAATGAGCAGTACTTC. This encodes CASSQDWAGGYNEQYF.

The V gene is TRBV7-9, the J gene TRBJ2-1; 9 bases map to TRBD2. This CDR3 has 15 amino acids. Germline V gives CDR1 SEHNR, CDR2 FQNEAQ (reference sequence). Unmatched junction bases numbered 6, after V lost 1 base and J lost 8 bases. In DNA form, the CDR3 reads TGTGCCAGCAGCTTAGGTGGGGGACTAGCCCATGAGCAGTTCTTC. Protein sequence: CASSLGGGLAHEQFF.

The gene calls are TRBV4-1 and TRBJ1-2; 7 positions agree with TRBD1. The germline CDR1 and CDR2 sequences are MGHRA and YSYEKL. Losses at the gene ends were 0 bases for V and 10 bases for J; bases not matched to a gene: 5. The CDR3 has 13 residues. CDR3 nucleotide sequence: TGCGCCAGCAGCCAAGAAATACAGGGGAACTACACCTTC. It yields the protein CASSQEIQGNYTF.

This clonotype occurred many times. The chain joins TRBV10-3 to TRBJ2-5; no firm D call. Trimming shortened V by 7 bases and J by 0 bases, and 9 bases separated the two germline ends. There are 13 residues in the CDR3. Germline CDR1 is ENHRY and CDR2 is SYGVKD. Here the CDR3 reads CAINEQYQETQYF. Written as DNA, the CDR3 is TGTGCCATCAACGAGCAGTACCAAGAGACCCAGTACTTC.

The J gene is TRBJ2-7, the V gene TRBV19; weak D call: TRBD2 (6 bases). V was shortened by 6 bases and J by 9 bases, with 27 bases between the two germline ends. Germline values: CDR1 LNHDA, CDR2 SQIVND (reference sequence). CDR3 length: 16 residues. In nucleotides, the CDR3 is TGTGCCAGTAGGGGGGATGCTAGCGTACGTTGGAGTGTGCAGTACTTC. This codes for CASRGDASVRWSVQYF. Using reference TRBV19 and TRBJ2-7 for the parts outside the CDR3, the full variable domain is DGGITQSPKYLFRKEGQNVTLSCEQNLNHDAMYWYRQDPGQGLRLIYYSQIVNDFQKGDIAEGYSVSREKKESFPLTVTSAQKNPTAFYLCASRGDASVRWSVQYFGPGTRLTVT.

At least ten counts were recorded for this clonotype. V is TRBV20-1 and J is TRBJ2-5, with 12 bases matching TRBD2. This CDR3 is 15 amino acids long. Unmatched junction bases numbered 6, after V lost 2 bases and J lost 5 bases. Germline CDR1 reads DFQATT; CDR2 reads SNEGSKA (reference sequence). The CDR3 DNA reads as TGCAGTGCTAGAACCCTAGCGGGGGGGCTCGAGACCCAGTACTTC. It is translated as CSARTLAGGLETQYF.

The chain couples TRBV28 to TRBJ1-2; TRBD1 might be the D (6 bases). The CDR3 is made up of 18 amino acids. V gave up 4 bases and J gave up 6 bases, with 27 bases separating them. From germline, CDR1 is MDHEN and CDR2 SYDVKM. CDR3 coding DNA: TGTGCCAGCAGTTCTATAACCCACCAGGTCGGGGGCTCCAATGGCTACACCTTC. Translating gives CASSSITHQVGGSNGYTF.

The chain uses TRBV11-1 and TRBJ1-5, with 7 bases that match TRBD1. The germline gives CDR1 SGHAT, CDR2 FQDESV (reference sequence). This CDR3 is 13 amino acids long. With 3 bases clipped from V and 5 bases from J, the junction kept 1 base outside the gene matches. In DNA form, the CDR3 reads TGTGCCAGCAGCTTTGGGACAGATCAGCCCCAGCATTTT. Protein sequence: CASSFGTDQPQHF.

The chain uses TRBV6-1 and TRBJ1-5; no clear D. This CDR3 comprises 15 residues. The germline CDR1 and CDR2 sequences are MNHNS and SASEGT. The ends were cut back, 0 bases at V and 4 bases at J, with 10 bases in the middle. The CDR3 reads CASSEAGVSNQPQHF. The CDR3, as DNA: TGTGCCAGCAGTGAAGCCGGGGTATCAAATCAGCCCCAGCATTTT.

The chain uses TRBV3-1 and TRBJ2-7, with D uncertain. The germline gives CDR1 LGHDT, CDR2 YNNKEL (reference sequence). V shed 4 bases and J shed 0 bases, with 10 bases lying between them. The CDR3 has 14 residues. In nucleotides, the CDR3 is TGTGCCAGCAGCCGTAGTCTAAACTCCTACGAGCAGTACTTC. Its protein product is CASSRSLNSYEQYF.

This chain's CDR3 is CASSRGDNYGYTF. The CDR3 DNA is TGTGCCAGCAGTCGGGGGGACAACTATGGCTACACCTTC. The V gene is TRBV12-3 or TRBV12-4, the J gene TRBJ1-2, with a weak D call TRBD1 (5 bases). The CDR3 length is 13 residues. The ends were cut back, 5 bases at V and 2 bases at J, with 9 bases in the middle.

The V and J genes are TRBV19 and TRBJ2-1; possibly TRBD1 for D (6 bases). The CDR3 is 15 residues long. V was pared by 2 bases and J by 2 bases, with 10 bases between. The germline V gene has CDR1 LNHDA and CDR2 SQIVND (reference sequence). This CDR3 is CASSIIRDTYNEQFF. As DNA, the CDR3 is TGTGCCAGTAGTATAATAAGGGACACCTACAATGAGCAGTTCTTC.

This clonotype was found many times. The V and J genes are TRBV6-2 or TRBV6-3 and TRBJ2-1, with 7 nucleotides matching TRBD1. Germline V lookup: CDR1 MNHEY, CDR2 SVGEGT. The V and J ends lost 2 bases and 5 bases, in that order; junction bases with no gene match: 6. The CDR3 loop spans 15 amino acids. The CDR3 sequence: CASSYPRQGDNEQFF. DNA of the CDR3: TGTGCCAGCAGTTACCCCCGGCAGGGGGACAATGAGCAGTTCTTC.